Following are 21 T cell receptor beta chains from one sample sequenced in a study of blood T cell repertoires in COVID-19. TCRdb keeps only in-frame clones here, not all; method: immunoSEQ multiplex PCR. This repertoire shows under 250,000 clones, 75% to 85% found once; its top ten account for over 4%. The source material was peripheral blood. The receptors were gathered from a woman in her 70s with COVID-19, enrolled during active disease.

The chain joins TRBV19 to TRBJ2-6; D might be TRBD2 (5 bases). V was cut by 2 bases and J by 9 bases, with 17 bases left in between. Looked up from germline, CDR1 is LNHDA and CDR2 is SQIVND (reference sequence). There are 16 residues in the CDR3. CDR3 nucleotides: TGTGCCAGTAGTATAAAGAAAGCCCCCCGGGACAACGTCCTGACTTTC. The encoded protein is CASSIKKAPRDNVLTF.

The J gene is TRBJ2-3, the V gene TRBV7-9; 10 bases are a match to TRBD2. Germline trimming cut 3 bases from V and 11 bases from J; bases unmatched to any gene: 5. The CDR3 covers 13 residues. CDR1 and CDR2 (germline): SEHNR, FQNEAQ (reference sequence). This chain's CDR3 is CASSLQLAGRQYF. The CDR3, as DNA: TGTGCCAGCAGCTTGCAACTAGCGGGAAGGCAGTATTTT.

The CDR3 DNA reads as TGTGCCAGCAGCCAAGAAGGTAGGAGGTGGGACACCGGGGAGCTGTTTTTT. It is translated as CASSQEGRRWDTGELFF. The rearrangement joins TRBV3-1 (or the pseudogene TRBV3-2) to TRBJ2-2, with a tentative D call TRBD2 (5 bases). Germline CDR1 reads LGHDT; CDR2 reads YNNKEL (reference sequence). This CDR3 has 17 amino acids. The germline V and J ends were trimmed by 0 bases and 3 bases, with 14 bases remaining between them.

This clone appeared once. This sequence joins TRBV5-5 and TRBJ1-5, with D maybe TRBD1 (5 bases). V was clipped by 4 bases and J by 5 bases, with 13 bases between them. CDR1 is SGHKS, CDR2 YYEKEE, per germline (reference sequence). This CDR3 comprises 14 residues. For the CDR3, the DNA is TGTGCCAGCAGCACACAGGAAACTTATCAGCCCCAGCATTTT. Translation: CASSTQETYQPQHF.

The J gene is TRBJ1-1, the V gene TRBV19; possibly TRBD1 for D (6 bases). The germline gives CDR1 LNHDA, CDR2 SQIVND (reference sequence). This CDR3 is 13 amino acids long. V lost 8 bases, J lost 1 base, and 11 bases lay in between. For the CDR3, the DNA is TGTGCCAGTGCTGAACAGGGGAACACTGAAGCTTTCTTT. It is translated as CASAEQGNTEAFF.

With respect to this clone: Different DNA sequences within this sample yield the same CDR3. The chain links TRBV28 to TRBJ1-2, with D possibly TRBD1 on 5 matching bases. The CDR3 has 13 residues. CDR1 MDHEN and CDR2 SYDVKM come from the germline V gene. Trimming removed 2 bases at V and 2 bases at J, with 6 bases between. The CDR3 loop is CASSLRQNYGYTF. For the CDR3, the DNA is TGTGCCAGCAGTTTAAGACAGAACTATGGCTACACCTTC.

The rearrangement links TRBV10-2 to TRBJ1-5, with TRBD1 matching over 7 bases. The CDR3 length is 13 residues. Germline loops: CDR1 WSHSY, CDR2 SAAADI. Losses at the gene ends were 7 bases for V and 3 bases for J; bases not matched to a gene: 3. The CDR3 DNA reads TGCGCCAGCATGGACAGGATCAATCAGCCCCAGCATTTT. Encoded protein: CASMDRINQPQHF.

V usage is TRBV18 and J usage is TRBJ2-7; TRBD1 is a possible D gene (6 bases). CDR1 and CDR2 (germline): KGHSH, LQKENI. V lost 6 bases and J lost 2, with 17 bases in between. The length of the CDR3 is 15 residues. The CDR3 nucleotides read TGTGCCAGCTCCCTCCAGAGGACAGAGACCTACGAGCAGTACTTC. Translation: CASSLQRTETYEQYF.

This chain connects TRBV5-6 to TRBJ1-4; TRBD1 agrees at 7 bases. The CDR3 runs 16 residues. The V segment lost 3 bases and the J segment 0 bases; nucleotides outside the gene matches: 5. Looked up from germline, CDR1 is SGHDT and CDR2 is YYEEEE. CDR3 in amino acids: CASSSMTGSTNEKLFF. The CDR3 DNA follows: TGTGCCAGCAGCTCGATGACAGGGTCAACTAATGAAAAACTGTTTTTT.

V and J are TRBV7-2 and TRBJ1-2; D gene ambiguous. The V end lost 1 base, the J end lost 9 bases, and 18 bases lay between the germline ends. The CDR3 extends over 15 amino acids. Germline CDR1 reads SGHTA; CDR2 reads FQGNSA. CDR3 nucleotide sequence: TGTGCCAGCAGCTTAGGGGAGGCATCAAACTTTCGCTACACCTTC. This translates into CASSLGEASNFRYTF.

This rearrangement joins TRBV3-1 (or the pseudogene TRBV3-2) to TRBJ2-1, with TRBD2 matching over 11 bases. The V gene end was trimmed by 4 bases and the J gene end by 3 bases; junction bases not matched to a gene: 11. Germline CDR1 is LGHDT and CDR2 is YNNKEL (reference sequence). The CDR3 runs to 18 residues. CDR3 coding DNA: TGTGCCAGCAGCCCTAGGAGGACTAGCGGGCTTGACTACAATGAGCAGTTCTTC. Translating it yields CASSPRRTSGLDYNEQFF.

This clone came up once. The chain is built from TRBV27 and TRBJ1-5; TRBD1 matches at 7 bases. The CDR3 is 14 residues long. V shed 6 bases and J 9 bases; nucleotides not matched to a gene: 11. CDR1 and CDR2 from the germline V gene are MNHEY and SMNVEV (reference sequence). This CDR3 reads CASSRQGYGGPQHF. Here the CDR3 DNA reads TGTGCCAGCAGCCGACAGGGCTACGGGGGGCCCCAGCATTTT.

The rearrangement joins TRBV5-5 to TRBJ1-5; D may be TRBD1 (6 bases). Germline V gives CDR1 SGHKS, CDR2 YYEKEE (reference sequence). V was shortened by 0 bases and J by 3 bases, with 7 bases between the two germline ends. The CDR3 contains 14 residues. This CDR3 reads CASSLGDTNQPQHF. The CDR3 nucleotides are TGTGCCAGCAGCTTGGGGGACACCAATCAGCCCCAGCATTTT. The full variable domain, with the rest looked up from reference TRBV5-5 and TRBJ1-5, is DAGVTQSPTHLIKTRGQQVTLRCSPISGHKSVSWYQQVLGQGPQFIFQYYEKEERGRGNFPDRFSARQFPNYSSELNVNALLLGDSALYLCASSLGDTNQPQHFGDGTRLSIL.

This clone was seen only a few times. The chain has TRBV5-1 and TRBJ2-7; the D gene is possibly TRBD1 (6 bases). Germline V gene lookup returns CDR1 SGHRS and CDR2 YFSETQ. The CDR3 length is 15 residues. V lost 4 bases, J lost 3 bases, and 17 bases lay in between. This CDR3 reads CASSQGHSDIYEQYF. The CDR3 bases are TGCGCCAGCAGCCAGGGACACTCTGACATCTACGAGCAGTACTTC.

V is TRBV6-2 or TRBV6-3 and J is TRBJ2-7, with 9 bases lining up with TRBD1. Germline V gene lookup returns CDR1 MNHEY and CDR2 SVGEGT. Unmatched junction bases numbered 11, after V lost 4 bases and J lost 4 bases. This CDR3 has 16 residues. CDR3 bases: TGTGCCAGCAGTTTCTCCGGACAGGGGATGAAATACGAGCAGTACTTC. Its protein product is CASSFSGQGMKYEQYF.

This chain links TRBV7-8 with TRBJ2-7; a possible D gene is TRBD1 (6 bases). This CDR3 is built from 15 residues. V lost 3 bases and J lost 0, with 12 bases in between. Germline assignment: CDR1 SGHVS and CDR2 FQNEAQ. CDR3 sequence (DNA): TGTGCCAGCAGCTTGTTTGGGGGCCCCTCCTACGAGCAGTACTTC. Amino acid sequence: CASSLFGGPSYEQYF. The full variable domain, rest sourced from reference TRBV7-8 and TRBJ2-7, is GAGVSQSPRYKVAKRGQDVALRCDPISGHVSLFWYQQALGQGPEFLTYFQNEAQLDKSGLPSDRFFAERPEGSVSTLKIQRTQQEDSAVYLCASSLFGGPSYEQYFGPGTRLTVT.

The chain links TRBV15 to TRBJ2-5, with 7 nucleotides matching TRBD2. The CDR3 covers 16 residues. Germline loops: CDR1 LNHNV, CDR2 YYDKDF (reference sequence). Losses at the gene ends were 5 bases for V and 1 base for J; bases not matched to a gene: 10. The CDR3: CATSAGSGGRQETQYF. The CDR3 nucleotides are TGTGCCACCAGCGCCGGCTCGGGAGGACGCCAAGAGACCCAGTACTTC.

V gene TRBV21-1 combines with J gene TRBJ1-4. TRBV21-1 is shown as a pseudogene. The CDR3 has 13 residues. CDR3 DNA: TGTGCCAGCAGCCTCCCTGAGAAAGAAAAACTGTTTTTT. Translation: CASSLPEKEKLFF.

The chain recombines TRBV2 with TRBJ1-4; a weak D match, TRBD1 (5 bases). CDR1 and CDR2 (germline): SNHLY, FYNNEI. The CDR3 is 15 residues long. Trimming removed 7 bases from V and 0 bases from J, with 12 bases in between. Here the CDR3 DNA reads TGTGCCAGCACCAGGGAGGTAGCAACTAATGAAAAACTGTTTTTT. It yields the protein CASTREVATNEKLFF.

The gene calls are TRBV4-3 and TRBJ2-3; D is possibly TRBD2 (6 bases). This CDR3 has 15 amino acids. The germline V and J ends were trimmed by 0 bases and 3 bases, with 10 bases remaining between them. Germline assignment: CDR1 LGHNA and CDR2 YSLEER. CDR3 in amino acids: CASSQDLGGTDTQYF. The DNA for the CDR3 is TGCGCCAGCAGCCAAGATCTCGGGGGAACAGATACGCAGTATTTT.

Remarks on this clone: One end of the junction varies from germline; a read error may be responsible. The chain employs TRBV2 and TRBJ2-1, with D possibly being TRBD1 (5 bases). CDR1 is SNHLY and CDR2 is FYNNEI in the germline V gene. CDR3 length: 10 amino acids. The CDR3 nucleotides are TGTGCCAGCAGCGAGGCAGGGTGGCTCTTC. Translation: CASSEAGWLF.